These T cell receptor beta chains were read from a single sample in a study of cytomegalovirus exposure and HLA in healthy donors. This table comes from immunoSEQ multiplex PCR, and its TCRdb copy is limited to in-frame clones, with some not included. The table includes some 130,000 clones, approximately 91% detected once. Source material: PBMCs. These receptor sequences come from a man younger than 40 in good health and CMV-seronegative. Each CDR3 is given without its conserved first and last residue.

V gene: TRBV29-1
J gene: TRBJ2-1
CDR3 protein: SVTGTSGNYNEQF

V gene: TRBV9
J gene: TRBJ2-5
CDR3 protein: ASSVALAEETQY

V gene: TRBV30
J gene: TRBJ1-2
CDR3 protein: AWSSGMTYGYT

V gene: TRBV19
J gene: TRBJ2-3
CDR3 protein: ASSIGTSGSSDTQY

V gene: TRBV5-5
J gene: TRBJ2-7
CDR3 protein: ASSFTGSYEQY

V gene: TRBV5-4
J gene: TRBJ2-3
CDR3 protein: ASSLTALDTQY

V gene: TRBV2
J gene: TRBJ1-2
CDR3 protein: ASSEALGQSNYGYT

V gene: TRBV10-1
J gene: TRBJ2-7
CDR3 protein: ASVGPGRSGTYEQY

V gene: TRBV7-9
J gene: TRBJ1-1
CDR3 protein: ASSSATVNTEAF

V gene: TRBV27
J gene: TRBJ2-4
CDR3 protein: ASSTRTGLAKNIQY

V gene: TRBV5-8
J gene: TRBJ2-2
CDR3 protein: ASSPRQNTGELF

V gene: TRBV5-6
J gene: TRBJ2-7
CDR3 protein: ASSGRAIEYEQY

V gene: TRBV2
J gene: TRBJ2-1
CDR3 protein: ASSENIRSSYNEQF

V gene: TRBV6-1
J gene: TRBJ1-2
CDR3 protein: ASRTGGAGSYGYT

V gene: TRBV10-2
J gene: TRBJ2-2
CDR3 protein: ASIRGTGELF

V gene: TRBV2
J gene: TRBJ1-1
CDR3 protein: ASTGGVEAF

V gene: TRBV7-7
J gene: TRBJ2-7
CDR3 protein: ASSFGSSPLAVFSYEQY

V gene: TRBV27
J gene: TRBJ2-7
CDR3 protein: ASSLGGALTYEQY

V gene: TRBV2
J gene: TRBJ1-5
CDR3 protein: ASSEQVNIQPQH

V gene: TRBV5-1
J gene: -
CDR3 protein: ASSLRDRGYYEQY

V gene: TRBV9
J gene: TRBJ2-2
CDR3 protein: ASSVVSGRADTGELF

V gene: TRBV19
J gene: TRBJ1-6
CDR3 protein: ASSPMKPSPLH